Given below is one T cell receptor beta chain in context. What it binds is not known. The data were taken from a study of T cell responses to AZD1222 COVID-19 vaccine. Study conclusions and caveats: An increase in Spike-specific TCR breadth and depth was observed after two AZD1222 doses. Sampling captured repertoires only after the peak T cell response.

The CDR3 length is 14 residues. Germline CDR1 MNHEY, CDR2 SVGAGI. V lost 6 bases to trimming and J lost 0 bases, with 11 bases between them. Generated by immunoSEQ multiplex PCR, the TCRdb table keeps only in-frame clones and is missing some. The sample comprises 100,000 to 150,000 clones, about 92% of which are singletons, and 7.9% rests with the top ten. This specimen consisted of peripheral blood, obtained 28 days after the second AZD1222 dose. This rearrangement joins TRBV6-5 to TRBJ1-2; no firm D call. The source of this sequence is an adult who received the AZD1222 COVID-19 vaccine. For the CDR3, the DNA is TGTGCCAGCAGCTTAACCGTAGCTAACTATGGCTACACCTTC. Translated, it gives CASSLTVANYGYTF.